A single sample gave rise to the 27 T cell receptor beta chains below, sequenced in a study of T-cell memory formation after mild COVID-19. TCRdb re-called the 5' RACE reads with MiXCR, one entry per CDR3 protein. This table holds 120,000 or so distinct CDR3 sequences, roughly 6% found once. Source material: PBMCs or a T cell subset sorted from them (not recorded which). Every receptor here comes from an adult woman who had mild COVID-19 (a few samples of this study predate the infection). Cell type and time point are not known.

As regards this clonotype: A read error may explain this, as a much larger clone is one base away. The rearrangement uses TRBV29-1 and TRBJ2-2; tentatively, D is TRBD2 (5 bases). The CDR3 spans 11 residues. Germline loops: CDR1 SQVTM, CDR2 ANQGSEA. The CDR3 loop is CSVRYTGELIF. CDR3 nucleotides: TGCAGCGTCCGATACACCGGGGAGCTGATTTTT.

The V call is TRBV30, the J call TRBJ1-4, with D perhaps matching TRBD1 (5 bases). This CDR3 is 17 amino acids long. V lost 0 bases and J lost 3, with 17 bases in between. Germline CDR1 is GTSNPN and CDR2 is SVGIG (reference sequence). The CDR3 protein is CAWSVRQGTLSNEKLFF. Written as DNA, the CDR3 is TGTGCCTGGAGTGTGAGGCAGGGTACCCTCTCTAATGAAAAACTGTTTTTT.

DNA for the CDR3: TGTGCCACGCAAGCCGGGACTAGCTCCTACAATGAGCAGTTCTTC. This codes for CATQAGTSSYNEQFF. The chain has TRBV24-1 and TRBJ2-1; 8 positions match TRBD2. Germline CDR1 KGHDR, CDR2 SFDVKD. Unmatched junction bases numbered 7, after V lost 10 bases and J lost 0 bases. The CDR3 spans 15 residues.

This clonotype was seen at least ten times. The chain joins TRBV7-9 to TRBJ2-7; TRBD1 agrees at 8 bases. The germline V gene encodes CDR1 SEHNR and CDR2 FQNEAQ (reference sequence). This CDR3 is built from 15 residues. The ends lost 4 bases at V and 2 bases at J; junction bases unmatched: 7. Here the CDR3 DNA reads TGTGCCAGCAGCTACCGACAGGGGTCTCCCTACGAGCAGTACTTC. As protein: CASSYRQGSPYEQYF.

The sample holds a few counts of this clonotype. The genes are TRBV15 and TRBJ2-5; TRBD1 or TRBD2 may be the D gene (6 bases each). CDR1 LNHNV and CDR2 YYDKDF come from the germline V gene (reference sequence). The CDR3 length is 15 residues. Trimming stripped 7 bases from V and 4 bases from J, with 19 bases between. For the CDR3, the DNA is TGTGCCACCACCCAGAGCCCCAAGGGGGGAGAGACCCAGTACTTC. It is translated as CATTQSPKGGETQYF. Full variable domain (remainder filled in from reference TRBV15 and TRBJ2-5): DAMVIQNPRYQVTQFGKPVTLSCSQTLNHNVMYWYQQKSSQAPKLLFHYYDKDFNNEADTPDNFQSRRPNTSFCFLDIRSPGLGDTAMYLCATTQSPKGGETQYFGPGTRLLVL.

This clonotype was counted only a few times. The DNA for the CDR3 is TGTGCCAGCAGCCCCAGGGGGCATCAGCCCCAGCATTTT. Translating gives CASSPRGHQPQHF. This sequence joins TRBV2 and TRBJ1-5, with 8 positions matching TRBD1. This CDR3 region has 13 residues. CDR1 and CDR2 (germline): SNHLY, FYNNEI. The trim removed 6 bases at V and 5 bases at J, leaving 3 bases unmatched. Supplemented by reference TRBV2 and TRBJ1-5, the full variable domain reads EPEVTQTPSHQVTQMGQEVILRCVPISNHLYFYWYRQILGQKVEFLVSFYNNEISEKSEIFDDQFSVERPDGSNFTLKIRSTKLEDSAMYFCASSPRGHQPQHFGDGTRLSIL.

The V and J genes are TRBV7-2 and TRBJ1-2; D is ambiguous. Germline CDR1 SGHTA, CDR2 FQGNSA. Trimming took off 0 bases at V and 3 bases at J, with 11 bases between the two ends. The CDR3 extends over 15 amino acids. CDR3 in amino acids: CASSLAHGVDYGYTF. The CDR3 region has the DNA TGTGCCAGCAGCTTAGCGCATGGGGTTGACTATGGCTACACCTTC.

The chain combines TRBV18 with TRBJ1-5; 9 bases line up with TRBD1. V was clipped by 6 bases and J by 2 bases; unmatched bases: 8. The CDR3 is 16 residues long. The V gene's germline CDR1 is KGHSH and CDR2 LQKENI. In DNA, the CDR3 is TGTGCCAGCTCGCGGTCAACAGGGGGCGGCAATCAGCCCCAGCATTTT. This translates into CASSRSTGGGNQPQHF.

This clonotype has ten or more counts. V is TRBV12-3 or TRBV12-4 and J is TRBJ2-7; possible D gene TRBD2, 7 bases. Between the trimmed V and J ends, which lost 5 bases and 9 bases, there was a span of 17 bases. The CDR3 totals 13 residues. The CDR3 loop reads CASSPWGGGWQYF. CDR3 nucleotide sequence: TGTGCCAGCAGTCCGTGGGGGGGGGGCTGGCAGTACTTC.

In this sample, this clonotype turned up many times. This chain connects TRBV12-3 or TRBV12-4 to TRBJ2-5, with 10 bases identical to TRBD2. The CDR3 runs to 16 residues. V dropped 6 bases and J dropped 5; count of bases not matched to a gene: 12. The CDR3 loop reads CASSRDPSGRRETQYF. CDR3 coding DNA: TGTGCCAGCAGCCGGGACCCTAGCGGGAGAAGGGAGACCCAGTACTTC.

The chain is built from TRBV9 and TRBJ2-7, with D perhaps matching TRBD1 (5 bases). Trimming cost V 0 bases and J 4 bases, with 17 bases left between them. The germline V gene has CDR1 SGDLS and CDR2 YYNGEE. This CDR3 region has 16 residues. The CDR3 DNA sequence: TGTGCCAGCAGCGTAGCCGTTGGGGCAGACGCGTACGAGCAGTACTTC. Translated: CASSVAVGADAYEQYF.

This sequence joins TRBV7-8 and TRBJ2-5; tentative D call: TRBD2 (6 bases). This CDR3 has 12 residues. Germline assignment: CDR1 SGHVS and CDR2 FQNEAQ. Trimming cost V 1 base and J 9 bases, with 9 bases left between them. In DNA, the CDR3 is TGTGCCAGCAGCTTAGATACGGGGGCCCAGTACTTC. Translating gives CASSLDTGAQYF.

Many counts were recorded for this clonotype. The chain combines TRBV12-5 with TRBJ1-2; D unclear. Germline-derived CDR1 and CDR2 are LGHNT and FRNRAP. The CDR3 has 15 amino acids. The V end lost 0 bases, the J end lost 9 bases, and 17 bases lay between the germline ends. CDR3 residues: CASGLVGPPGVSYTF. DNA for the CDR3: TGTGCTAGTGGTTTGGTAGGACCACCAGGTGTGAGCTACACCTTC. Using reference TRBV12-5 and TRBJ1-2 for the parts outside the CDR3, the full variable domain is DARVTQTPRHKVTEMGQEVTMRCQPILGHNTVFWYRQTMMQGLELLAYFRNRAPLDDSGMPKDRFSAEMPDATLATLKIQPSEPRDSAVYFCASGLVGPPGVSYTFGSGTRLTVV.

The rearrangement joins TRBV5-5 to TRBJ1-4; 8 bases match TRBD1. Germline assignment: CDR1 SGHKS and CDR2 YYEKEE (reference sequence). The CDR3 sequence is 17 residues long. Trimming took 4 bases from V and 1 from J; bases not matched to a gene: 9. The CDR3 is CASSLRRQGKTNEKLFF. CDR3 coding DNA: TGTGCCAGCAGCCTCCGGCGACAGGGGAAAACTAATGAAAAACTGTTTTTT.

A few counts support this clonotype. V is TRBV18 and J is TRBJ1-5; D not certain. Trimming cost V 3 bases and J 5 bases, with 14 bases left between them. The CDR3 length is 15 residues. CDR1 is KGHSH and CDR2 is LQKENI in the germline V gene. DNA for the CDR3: TGTGCCAGCTCACCGCTTCCGGGGTCCGATCAGCCCCAGCATTTT. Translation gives CASSPLPGSDQPQHF.

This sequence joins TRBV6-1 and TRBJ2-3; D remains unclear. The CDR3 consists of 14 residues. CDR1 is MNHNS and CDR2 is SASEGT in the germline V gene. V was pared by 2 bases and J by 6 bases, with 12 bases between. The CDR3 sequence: CASSERYLEDTQYF. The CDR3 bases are TGTGCCAGCAGTGAACGGTACCTCGAGGATACGCAGTATTTT.

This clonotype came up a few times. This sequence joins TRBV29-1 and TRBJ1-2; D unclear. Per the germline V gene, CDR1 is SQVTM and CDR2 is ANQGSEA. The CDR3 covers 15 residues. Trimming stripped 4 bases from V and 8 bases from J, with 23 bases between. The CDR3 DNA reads TGCAGCGTTGCCAGGACCCCGGGGTTCACGGGGGGCTACACCTTC. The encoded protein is CSVARTPGFTGGYTF. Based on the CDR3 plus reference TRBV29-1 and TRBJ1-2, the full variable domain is SAVISQKPSRDICQRGTSLTIQCQVDSQVTMMFWYRQQPGQSLTLIATANQGSEATYESGFVIDKFPISRPNLTFSTLTVSNMSPEDSSIYLCSVARTPGFTGGYTFGSGTRLTVV.

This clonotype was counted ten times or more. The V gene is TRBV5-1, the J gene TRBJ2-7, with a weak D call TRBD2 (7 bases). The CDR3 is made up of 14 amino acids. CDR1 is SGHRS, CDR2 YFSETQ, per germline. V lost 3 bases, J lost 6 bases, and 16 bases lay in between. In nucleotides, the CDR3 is TGCGCCAGCAGCTCCTCCGGGGGGCAAGGCGAGCAGTACTTC. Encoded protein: CASSSSGGQGEQYF. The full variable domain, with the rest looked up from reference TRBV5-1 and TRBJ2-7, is KAGVTQTPRYLIKTRGQQVTLSCSPISGHRSVSWYQQTPGQGLQFLFEYFSETQRNKGNFPGRFSGRQFSNSRSEMNVSTLELGDSALYLCASSSSGGQGEQYFGPGTRLTVT.

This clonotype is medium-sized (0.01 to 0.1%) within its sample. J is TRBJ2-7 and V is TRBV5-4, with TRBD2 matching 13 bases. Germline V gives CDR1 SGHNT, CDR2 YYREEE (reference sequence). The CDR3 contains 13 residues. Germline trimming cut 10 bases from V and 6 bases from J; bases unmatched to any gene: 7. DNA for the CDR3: TGTGCCTCCGGGACTAGCGGGACGATCGAGCAGTACTTC. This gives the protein CASGTSGTIEQYF.

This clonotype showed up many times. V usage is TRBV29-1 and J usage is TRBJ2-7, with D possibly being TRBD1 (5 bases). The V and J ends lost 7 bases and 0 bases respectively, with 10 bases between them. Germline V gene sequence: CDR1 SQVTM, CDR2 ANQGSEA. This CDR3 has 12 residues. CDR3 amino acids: CSATVSSYEQYF. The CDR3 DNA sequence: TGCAGCGCGACAGTGAGCTCCTACGAGCAGTACTTC.

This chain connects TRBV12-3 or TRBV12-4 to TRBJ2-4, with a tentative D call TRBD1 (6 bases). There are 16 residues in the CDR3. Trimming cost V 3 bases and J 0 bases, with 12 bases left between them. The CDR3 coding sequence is TGTGCCAGCAGTTTCCAGGGGATAATAGCCAAAAACATTCAGTACTTC. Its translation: CASSFQGIIAKNIQYF.

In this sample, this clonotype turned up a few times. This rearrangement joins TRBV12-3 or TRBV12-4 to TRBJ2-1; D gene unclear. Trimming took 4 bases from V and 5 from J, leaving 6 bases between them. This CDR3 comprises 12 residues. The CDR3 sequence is CASSSYDNEQFF. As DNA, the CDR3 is TGTGCCAGCAGTTCGTACGACAATGAGCAGTTCTTC.

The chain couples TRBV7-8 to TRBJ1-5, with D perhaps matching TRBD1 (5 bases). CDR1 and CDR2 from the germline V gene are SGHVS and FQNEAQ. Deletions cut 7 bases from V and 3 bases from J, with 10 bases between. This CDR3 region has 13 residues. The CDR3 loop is CASTLGDNQPQHF. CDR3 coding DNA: TGTGCCAGCACCCTAGGGGACAATCAGCCCCAGCATTTT.

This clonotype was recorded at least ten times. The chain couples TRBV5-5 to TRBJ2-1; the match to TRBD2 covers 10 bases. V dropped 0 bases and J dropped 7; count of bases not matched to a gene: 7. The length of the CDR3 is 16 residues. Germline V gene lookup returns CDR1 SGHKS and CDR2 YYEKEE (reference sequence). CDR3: CASSLGWLAGVNEQFF. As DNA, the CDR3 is TGTGCCAGCAGCTTGGGGTGGCTAGCGGGAGTTAATGAGCAGTTCTTC.

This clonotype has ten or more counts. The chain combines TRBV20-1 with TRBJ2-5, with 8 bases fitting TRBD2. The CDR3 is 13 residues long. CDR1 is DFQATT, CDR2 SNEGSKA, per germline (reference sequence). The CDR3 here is CGLKRESTETQYF. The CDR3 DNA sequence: TGCGGACTAAAGCGGGAGTCGACGGAGACCCAGTACTTC.

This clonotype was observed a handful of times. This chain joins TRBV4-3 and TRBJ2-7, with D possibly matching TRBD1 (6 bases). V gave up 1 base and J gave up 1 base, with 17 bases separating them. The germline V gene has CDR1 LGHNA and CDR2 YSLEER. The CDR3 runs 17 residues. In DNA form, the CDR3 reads TGCGCCAGCAGCCAAGCGATACAGGGAATGGGGTCCTACGAGCAGTACTTC. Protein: CASSQAIQGMGSYEQYF.

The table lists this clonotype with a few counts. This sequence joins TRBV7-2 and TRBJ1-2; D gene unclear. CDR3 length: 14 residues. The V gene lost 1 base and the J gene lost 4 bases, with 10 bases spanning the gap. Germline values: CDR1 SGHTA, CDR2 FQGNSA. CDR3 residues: CASSLGVQLYGYTF. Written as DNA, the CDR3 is TGTGCCAGCAGCTTAGGGGTTCAACTCTATGGCTACACCTTC. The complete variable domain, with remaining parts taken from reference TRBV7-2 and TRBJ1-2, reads GAGVSQSPSNKVTEKGKDVELRCDPISGHTALYWYRQSLGQGLEFLIYFQGNSAPDKSGLPSDRFSAERTGGSVSTLTIQRTQQEDSAVYLCASSLGVQLYGYTFGSGTRLTVV.